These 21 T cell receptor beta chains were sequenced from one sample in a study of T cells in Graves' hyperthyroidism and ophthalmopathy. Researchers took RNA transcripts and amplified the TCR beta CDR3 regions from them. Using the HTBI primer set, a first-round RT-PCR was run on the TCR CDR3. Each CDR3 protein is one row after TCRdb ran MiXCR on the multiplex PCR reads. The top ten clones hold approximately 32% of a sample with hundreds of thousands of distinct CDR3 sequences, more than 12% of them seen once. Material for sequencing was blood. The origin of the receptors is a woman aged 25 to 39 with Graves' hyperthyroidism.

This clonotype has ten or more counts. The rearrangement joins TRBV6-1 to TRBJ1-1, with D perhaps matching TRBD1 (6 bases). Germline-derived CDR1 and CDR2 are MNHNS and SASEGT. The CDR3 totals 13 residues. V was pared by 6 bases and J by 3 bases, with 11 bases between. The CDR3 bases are TGTGCCAGCAGGTCCGCAGGGGACACTGAAGCTTTCTTT. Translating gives CASRSAGDTEAFF.

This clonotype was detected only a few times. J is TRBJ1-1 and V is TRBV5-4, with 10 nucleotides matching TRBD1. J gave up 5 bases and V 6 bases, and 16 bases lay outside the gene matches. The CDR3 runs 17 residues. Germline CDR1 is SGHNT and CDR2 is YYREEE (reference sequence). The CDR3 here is CASIPPGQGRVRTEAFF. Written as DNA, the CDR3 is TGTGCCAGCATCCCTCCGGGACAGGGGCGAGTAAGGACTGAAGCTTTCTTT.

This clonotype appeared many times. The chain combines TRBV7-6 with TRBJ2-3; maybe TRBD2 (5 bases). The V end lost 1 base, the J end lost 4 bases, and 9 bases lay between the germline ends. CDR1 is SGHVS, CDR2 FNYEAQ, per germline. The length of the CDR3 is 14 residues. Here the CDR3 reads CASSLGRGPDTQYF. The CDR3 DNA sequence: TGTGCCAGCAGCTTAGGCCGAGGGCCAGATACGCAGTATTTT. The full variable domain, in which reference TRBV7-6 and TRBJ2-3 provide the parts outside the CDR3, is GAGVSQSPRYKVTKRGQDVALRCDPISGHVSLYWYRQALGQGPEFLTYFNYEAQQDKSGLPNDRFSAERPEGSISTLTIQRTEQRDSAMYRCASSLGRGPDTQYFGPGTRLTVL.

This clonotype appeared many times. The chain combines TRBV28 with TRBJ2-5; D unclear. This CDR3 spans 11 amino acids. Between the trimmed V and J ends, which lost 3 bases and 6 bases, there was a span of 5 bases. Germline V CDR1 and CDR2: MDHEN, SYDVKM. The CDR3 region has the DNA TGTGCCAGCAGTTTCGGTCAGACCCAGTACTTC. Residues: CASSFGQTQYF.

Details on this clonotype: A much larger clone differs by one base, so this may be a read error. The CDR3 DNA is TGTGCCAGCAGCCCTTCGGGCGGAGGACCCTACGAGCAGTACTTC. Encoded protein: CASSPSGGGPYEQYF. The J gene is TRBJ2-7, the V gene TRBV11-1, with a possible D match to TRBD2 (5 bases). The CDR3 consists of 15 residues. The germline CDR1 and CDR2 sequences are SGHAT and FQDESV (reference sequence). The ends were cut back, 5 bases at V and 2 bases at J, with 16 bases in the middle.

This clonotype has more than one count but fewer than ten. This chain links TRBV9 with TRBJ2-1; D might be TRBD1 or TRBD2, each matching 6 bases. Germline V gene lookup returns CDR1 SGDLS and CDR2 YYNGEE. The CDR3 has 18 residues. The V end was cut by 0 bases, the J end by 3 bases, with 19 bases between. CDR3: CASSVDRGGRRIYNEQFF. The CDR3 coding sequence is TGTGCCAGCAGCGTAGATCGAGGGGGGCGGAGAATCTACAATGAGCAGTTCTTC. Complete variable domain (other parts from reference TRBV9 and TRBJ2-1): DSGVTQTPKHLITATGQRVTLRCSPRSGDLSVYWYQQSLDQGLQFLIQYYNGEERAKGNILERFSAQQFPDLHSELNLSSLELGDSALYFCASSVDRGGRRIYNEQFFGPGTRLTVL.

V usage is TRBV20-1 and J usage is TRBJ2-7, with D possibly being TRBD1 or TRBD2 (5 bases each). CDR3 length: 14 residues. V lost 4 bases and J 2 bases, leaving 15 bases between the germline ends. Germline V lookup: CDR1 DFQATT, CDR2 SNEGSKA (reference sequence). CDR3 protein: CSATGPGHPYEQYF. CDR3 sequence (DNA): TGCAGTGCTACGGGACCCGGGCATCCCTACGAGCAGTACTTC.

The CDR3 nucleotides read TGCAGTGCTTATGGGGGACTAGCGAGGAATGTCTACAATGAGCAGTTCTTC. Protein: CSAYGGLARNVYNEQFF. The chain is built from TRBV20-1 and TRBJ2-1; TRBD2 aligns across 10 bases. The CDR3 sequence is 17 residues long. The germline CDR1 and CDR2 sequences are DFQATT and SNEGSKA (reference sequence). V was clipped by 5 bases and J by 3 bases; unmatched bases: 13.

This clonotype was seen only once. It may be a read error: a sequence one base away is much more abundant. The DNA of the CDR3 is TGTGCCAGCAAGCCGGTGTCCTACAATGAGCACTTCTTC. Protein: CASKPVSYNEHFF. This chain uses TRBV2 with TRBJ2-1, with no clear D. Germline V CDR1 and CDR2: SNHLY, FYNNEI. This CDR3 spans 13 amino acids.

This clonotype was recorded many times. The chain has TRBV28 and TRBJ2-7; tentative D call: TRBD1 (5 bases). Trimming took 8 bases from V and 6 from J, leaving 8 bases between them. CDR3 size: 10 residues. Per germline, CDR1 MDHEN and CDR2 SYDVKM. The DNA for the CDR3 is TGTGCCAGCGGAAGGGGCGAGCAGTACTTC. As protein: CASGRGEQYF.

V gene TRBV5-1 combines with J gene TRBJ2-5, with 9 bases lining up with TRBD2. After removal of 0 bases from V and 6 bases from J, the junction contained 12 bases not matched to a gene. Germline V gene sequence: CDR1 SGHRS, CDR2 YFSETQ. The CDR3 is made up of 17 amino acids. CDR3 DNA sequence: TGCGCCAGCAGCTTGGGATGGGGGCGGGAGGGCGGAAAGACCCAGTACTTC. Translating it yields CASSLGWGREGGKTQYF.

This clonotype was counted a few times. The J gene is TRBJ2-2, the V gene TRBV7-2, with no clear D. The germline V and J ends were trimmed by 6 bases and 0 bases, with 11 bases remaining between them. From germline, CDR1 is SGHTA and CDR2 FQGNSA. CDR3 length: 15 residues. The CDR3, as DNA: TGTGCCAGCAGAGCCGGATCCTCGAACACCGGGGAGCTGTTTTTT. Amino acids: CASRAGSSNTGELFF.

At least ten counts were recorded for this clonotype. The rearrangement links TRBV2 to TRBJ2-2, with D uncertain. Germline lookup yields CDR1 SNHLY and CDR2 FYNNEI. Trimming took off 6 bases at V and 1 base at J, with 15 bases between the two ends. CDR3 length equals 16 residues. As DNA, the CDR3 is TGTGCCAGCAGGAAGGGTGGAGCCAGGAACACCGGGGAGCTGTTTTTT. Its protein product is CASRKGGARNTGELFF.

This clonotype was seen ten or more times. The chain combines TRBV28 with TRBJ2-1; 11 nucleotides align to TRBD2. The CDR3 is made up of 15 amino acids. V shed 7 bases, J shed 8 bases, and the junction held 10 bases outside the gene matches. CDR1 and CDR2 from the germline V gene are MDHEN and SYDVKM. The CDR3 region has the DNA TGTGCCAGCACCCTCCATAGCGGGAGGGCGGATGAGCAGTTCTTC. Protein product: CASTLHSGRADEQFF.

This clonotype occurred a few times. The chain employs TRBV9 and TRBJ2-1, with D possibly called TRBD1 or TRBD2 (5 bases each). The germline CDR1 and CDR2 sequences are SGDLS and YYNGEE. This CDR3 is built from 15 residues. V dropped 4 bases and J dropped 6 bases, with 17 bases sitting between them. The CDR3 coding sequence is TGTGCCAGCAGCCCTCGGGACCTCCTTGGCAATGAGCAGTTCTTC. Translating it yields CASSPRDLLGNEQFF.

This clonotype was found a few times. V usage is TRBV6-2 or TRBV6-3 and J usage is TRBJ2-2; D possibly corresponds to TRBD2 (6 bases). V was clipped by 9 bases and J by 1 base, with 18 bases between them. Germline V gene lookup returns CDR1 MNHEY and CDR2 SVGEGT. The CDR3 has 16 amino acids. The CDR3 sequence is CASSLSGLWNTGELFF. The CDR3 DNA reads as TGTGCCAGTTCACTTAGCGGCCTTTGGAACACCGGGGAGCTGTTTTTT.

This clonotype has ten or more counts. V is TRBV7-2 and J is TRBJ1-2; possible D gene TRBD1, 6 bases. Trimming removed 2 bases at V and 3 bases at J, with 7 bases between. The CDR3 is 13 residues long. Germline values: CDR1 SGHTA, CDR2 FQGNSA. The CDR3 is CASSLNRDYGYTF. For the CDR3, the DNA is TGTGCCAGCAGCTTAAACAGGGACTATGGCTACACCTTC.

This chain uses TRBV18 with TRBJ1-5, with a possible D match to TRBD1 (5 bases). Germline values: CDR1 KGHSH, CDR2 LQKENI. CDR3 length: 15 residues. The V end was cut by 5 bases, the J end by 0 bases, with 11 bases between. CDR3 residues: CASSGTGYSNQPQHF. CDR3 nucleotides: TGTGCCAGCTCAGGGACTGGTTATAGCAATCAGCCCCAGCATTTT.

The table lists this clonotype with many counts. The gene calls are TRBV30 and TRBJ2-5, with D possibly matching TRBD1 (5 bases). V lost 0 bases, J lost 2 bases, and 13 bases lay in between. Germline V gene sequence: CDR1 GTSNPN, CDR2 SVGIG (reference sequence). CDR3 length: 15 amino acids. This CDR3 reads CAWSVPSGLQETQYF. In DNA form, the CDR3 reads TGTGCCTGGAGTGTCCCTTCAGGGTTGCAAGAGACCCAGTACTTC.

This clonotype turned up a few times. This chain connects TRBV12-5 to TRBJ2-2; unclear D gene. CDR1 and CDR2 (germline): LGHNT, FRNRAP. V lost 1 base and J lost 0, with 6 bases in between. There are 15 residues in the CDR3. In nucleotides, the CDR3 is TGTGCTAGTGGTTTGGCGCCTTCGAACACCGGGGAGCTGTTTTTT. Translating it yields CASGLAPSNTGELFF.

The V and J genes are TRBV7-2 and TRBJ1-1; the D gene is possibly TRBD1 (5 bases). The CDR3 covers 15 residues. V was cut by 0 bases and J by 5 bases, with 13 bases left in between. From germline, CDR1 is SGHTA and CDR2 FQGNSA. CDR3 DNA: TGTACCAGCAGCTTAGCGGGACCCCTGTATACTGAAGCTTTCTTT. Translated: CTSSLAGPLYTEAFF.